This passage covers 26 T cell receptor beta chains from one sample sequenced in a study of human versus mouse CDR3 diversity and MHC coevolution (TCRdb year 2017). Libraries were constructed by the immunoSEQ multiplex PCR assay. Here the immuneACCESS table is served through TCRdb, limited to in-frame sequences with V and J called. Missing clones are a known gap in these copies; in checked studies unresolved V genes cover under half, and the rest lacks a known reason. In all, the sample holds around 59,000 clones, and roughly 93% of those were seen once. 18% of the sample goes to the ten largest clones. Material: naive CD4+ T cells from blood. This specimen's cell subset or site label, interpreted: CD45RO-negative CD62L-positive naive CD4 T cells. These TCRs come from a person between 55 and 69 years old in good health.

The J gene is TRBJ1-1, the V gene TRBV19, with TRBD1 as a possible D gene (6 bases). Germline loops: CDR1 LNHDA, CDR2 SQIVND (reference sequence). The CDR3 has 18 amino acids. V was cut by 4 bases and J by 0 bases, with 21 bases left in between. The CDR3: CASSKPGQLGAMNTEAFF. The CDR3 bases are TGTGCCAGTAGTAAGCCGGGACAACTAGGGGCTATGAACACTGAAGCTTTCTTT.

This chain connects TRBV2 to TRBJ1-5; possibly TRBD1 for D (6 bases). Germline V gives CDR1 SNHLY, CDR2 FYNNEI. CDR3 length: 12 amino acids. The ends were cut back, 8 bases at V and 5 bases at J, with 10 bases in the middle. CDR3 coding DNA: TGTGCCAGCCTACAGGGTTATCAGCCCCAGCATTTT. It translates to CASLQGYQPQHF. Supplemented by reference TRBV2 and TRBJ1-5, the full variable domain reads EPEVTQTPSHQVTQMGQEVILRCVPISNHLYFYWYRQILGQKVEFLVSFYNNEISEKSEIFDDQFSVERPDGSNFTLKIRSTKLEDSAMYFCASLQGYQPQHFGDGTRLSIL.

V usage is TRBV5-1 and J usage is TRBJ2-5; TRBD2 matches 10 bases. The V and J ends lost 0 bases and 1 base, in that order; junction bases with no gene match: 3. Germline loops: CDR1 SGHRS, CDR2 YFSETQ. The CDR3 is 16 residues long. The CDR3 is CASSLGTSGSQETQYF. The CDR3, as DNA: TGCGCCAGCAGCTTGGGGACTAGCGGCTCCCAAGAGACCCAGTACTTC.

The chain uses TRBV18 and TRBJ1-1; D uncertain. Per germline, CDR1 KGHSH and CDR2 LQKENI. V was pared by 0 bases and J by 0 bases, with 8 bases between. The CDR3 length is 15 residues. The CDR3 DNA reads as TGTGCCAGCTCACCACCTGGACTGCTGAACACTGAAGCTTTCTTT. Translating gives CASSPPGLLNTEAFF.

With respect to this clone: The junction and the germline gene differ at one end; a read error may be behind it. At the DNA level, this CDR3 is encoded by other sequences in the same sample as well. The J gene is TRBJ1-4, the V gene TRBV7-2; perhaps TRBD1 as D (5 bases). CDR1 and CDR2 from the germline V gene are SGHTA and FQGNSA. The CDR3 loop spans 14 amino acids. CDR3 in DNA: TGCGCCAGCAGCTTGTGGGCAAGGGGTGAAAAACTGTTTTTT. Its protein is CASSLWARGEKLFF.

The chain recombines TRBV2 with TRBJ2-7; no firm D call. Germline lookup yields CDR1 SNHLY and CDR2 FYNNEI. The CDR3 covers 12 residues. Trimming removed 5 bases at V and 3 bases at J, with 8 bases between. The CDR3 protein is CASSQTRYEQYF. The DNA for the CDR3 is TGTGCCAGCAGTCAAACTCGCTACGAGCAGTACTTC.

The CDR3 DNA is TGTGCCAGCAGCCCGGGACTAGCGGACTCAGATACGCAGTATTTT. It codes for CASSPGLADSDTQYF. The gene calls are TRBV2 and TRBJ2-3, with TRBD2 matching 11 bases. Germline values: CDR1 SNHLY, CDR2 FYNNEI. The CDR3 extends over 15 amino acids. J lost 4 bases, V lost 6 bases, and 6 bases had no gene match.

The chain links TRBV5-1 to TRBJ1-4; 8 bases match TRBD1. The length of the CDR3 is 16 residues. Trimming removed 4 bases from V and 5 bases from J; junction bases left unmatched: 10. CDR1 and CDR2 from the germline V gene are SGHRS and YFSETQ. CDR3 bases: TGCGCCAGCAGCAGCGGACAGGGCGAGTTGAATGAAAAACTGTTTTTT. This gives the protein CASSSGQGELNEKLFF.

This clone was observed once. The rearrangement joins TRBV29-1 to TRBJ2-5; tentatively, D is TRBD2 (6 bases). This CDR3 has 13 residues. Between the trimmed V and J ends, which lost 7 bases and 5 bases, there was a span of 17 bases. Germline V gene lookup returns CDR1 SQVTM and CDR2 ANQGSEA. CDR3 nucleotides: TGCAGCGCAGAACCAGGAGGGAGGGAGACCCAGTACTTC. It translates to CSAEPGGRETQYF.

The chain carries TRBV27 and TRBJ2-6, with D possibly being TRBD1 (6 bases). The V end was cut by 4 bases, the J end by 1 base, with 8 bases between. Germline CDR1 and CDR2: MNHEY and SMNVEV (reference sequence). The length of the CDR3 is 15 residues. CDR3 in DNA: TGTGCCAGCAGTTCCCAGGGGTCTGGGGCCAACGTCCTGACTTTC. This translates into CASSSQGSGANVLTF.

The chain joins TRBV11-3 to TRBJ2-3; D gene unclear. Germline V gives CDR1 SGHNT, CDR2 YENEEA. Trimming removed 1 base at V and 3 bases at J, with 14 bases between. There are 16 residues in the CDR3. The DNA of the CDR3 is TGTGCCAGCAGCTTAGCTGGCGGATGGAGAACAGATACGCAGTATTTT. Translating gives CASSLAGGWRTDTQYF.

The chain joins TRBV6-6 to TRBJ1-5, with 10 bases fitting TRBD1. From germline, CDR1 is MNHNY and CDR2 SVGAGI (reference sequence). This CDR3 has 16 residues. The J segment lost 1 base and the V segment lost 2 bases, leaving 2 bases of the junction unmatched. For the CDR3, the DNA is TGTGCCAGCAGTTACCGGACAGGGGGGAGCAATCAGCCCCAGCATTTT. It is translated as CASSYRTGGSNQPQHF.

This clone was detected a few times. V usage is TRBV21-1 and J usage is TRBJ1-1; the table gives TRBD1 as D, unverified against the DNA. TRBV21-1 is termed a pseudogene. The CDR3 covers 14 residues. CDR3 coding DNA: TGTGCCAGCAGCAAAGCGGGGGCTGGGACTGAAGCTTTCTTT. Its protein product is CASSKAGAGTEAFF.

V usage is TRBV11-3 and J usage is TRBJ1-3; D uncertain. Germline CDR1 is SGHNT and CDR2 is YENEEA. Trimming took 0 bases from V and 0 from J, leaving 9 bases between them. The CDR3 totals 16 residues. The CDR3 loop reads CASSLDPVPSGNTIYF. As DNA, the CDR3 is TGTGCCAGCAGCTTAGATCCGGTACCCTCTGGAAACACCATATATTTT.

V is TRBV7-3 and J is TRBJ2-7, with a tentative D call TRBD2 (6 bases). V was clipped by 5 bases and J by 3 bases, with 17 bases between them. CDR1 is SGHTA and CDR2 is FQGTGA in the germline V gene. The CDR3 sequence is 15 residues long. The CDR3 region is CASSPSAGRLYEQYF. CDR3 coding DNA: TGTGCCAGCAGCCCGTCCGCGGGACGGCTCTACGAGCAGTACTTC.

V is TRBV5-1 and J is TRBJ1-5; D is perhaps TRBD1 (6 bases). Germline lookup yields CDR1 SGHRS and CDR2 YFSETQ. V was clipped by 5 bases and J by 0 bases, with 9 bases between them. The CDR3 is 14 residues long. CDR3 nucleotide sequence: TGCGCCAGCAGGGGGGCGGATAGCAATCAGCCCCAGCATTTT. It encodes CASRGADSNQPQHF.

The rearrangement joins TRBV14 to TRBJ1-3; TRBD1 agrees at 9 bases. Germline CDR1 SGHDN, CDR2 FVKESK. The junction had 4 bases not matched to a gene; V was cut back by 6 bases and J by 1 base. The CDR3 sequence is 15 residues long. The CDR3 DNA reads TGTGCCAGCAGGAAACAGGGGGCTTCTGGAAACACCATATATTTT. This codes for CASRKQGASGNTIYF. The whole variable domain, remainder taken from reference TRBV14 and TRBJ1-3, is EAGVTQFPSHSVIEKGQTVTLRCDPISGHDNLYWYRRVMGKEIKFLLHFVKESKQDESGMPNNRFLAERTGGTYSTLKVQPAELEDSGVYFCASRKQGASGNTIYFGEGSWLTVV.

This chain uses TRBV19 with TRBJ2-3, with D perhaps matching TRBD1 (5 bases). Germline V CDR1 and CDR2: LNHDA, SQIVND (reference sequence). The V end lost 3 bases, the J end lost 0 bases, and 19 bases lay between the germline ends. The CDR3 runs to 18 residues. The CDR3 here is CASSISWGDRASTDTQYF. The DNA of the CDR3 is TGTGCCAGTAGTATTTCTTGGGGCGACAGAGCTAGCACAGATACGCAGTATTTT.

J is TRBJ2-1 and V is TRBV6-5; D call uncertain. The CDR3 runs 15 residues. Trimming stripped 2 bases from V and 7 bases from J, with 15 bases between. Germline CDR1 MNHEY, CDR2 SVGAGI. The CDR3 spells CASSYDVGRGNEQFF. In DNA form, the CDR3 reads TGTGCCAGCAGTTACGATGTCGGTAGAGGAAATGAGCAGTTCTTC.

This rearrangement joins TRBV5-1 to TRBJ2-7; 7 bases fit TRBD2. The CDR3 loop spans 13 amino acids. Trimming took 4 bases from V and 2 from J; bases not matched to a gene: 3. The germline V gene has CDR1 SGHRS and CDR2 YFSETQ. In nucleotides, the CDR3 is TGCGCCAGCAGCCTGAGCGGGACCTACGAGCAGTACTTC. Translated: CASSLSGTYEQYF.

The count of this clone is one. This rearrangement joins TRBV27 to TRBJ1-2; 12 bases match TRBD1. The CDR3 spans 18 residues. Per the germline V gene, CDR1 is MNHEY and CDR2 is SMNVEV (reference sequence). After removal of 0 bases from V and 4 bases from J, the junction contained 9 bases not matched to a gene. The CDR3 nucleotides are TGTGCCAGCAGTTTATCTGGCGGGACAGGGGGCGTTGGCTATGGCTACACCTTC. It yields the protein CASSLSGGTGGVGYGYTF.

This rearrangement joins TRBV9 to TRBJ1-3; D call uncertain. The V end lost 0 bases, the J end lost 0 bases, and 10 bases lay between the germline ends. CDR3 size: 16 residues. Germline V CDR1 and CDR2: SGDLS, YYNGEE. For the CDR3, the DNA is TGTGCCAGCAGCGTAGGTGGAGCGAGCTCTGGAAACACCATATATTTT. Translating gives CASSVGGASSGNTIYF. Full variable domain (missing parts from reference TRBV9 and TRBJ1-3): DSGVTQTPKHLITATGQRVTLRCSPRSGDLSVYWYQQSLDQGLQFLIQYYNGEERAKGNILERFSAQQFPDLHSELNLSSLELGDSALYFCASSVGGASSGNTIYFGEGSWLTVV.

The rearrangement joins TRBV5-1 to TRBJ2-2; 7 bases align to TRBD1. Germline CDR1 reads SGHRS; CDR2 reads YFSETQ. The CDR3 spans 15 residues. Trimming cost V 6 bases and J 3 bases; bases outside gene matches: 8. Written as DNA, the CDR3 is TGCGCCAGCATGGGAAACACAGGGGACACCGGGGAGCTGTTTTTT. Its protein is CASMGNTGDTGELFF.

V usage is TRBV6-5 and J usage is TRBJ2-7; D ambiguous. V lost 6 bases and J lost 2, with 14 bases in between. CDR1 and CDR2 from the germline V gene are MNHEY and SVGAGI. The length of the CDR3 is 14 residues. CDR3 DNA sequence: TGTGCCAGCAGGAAGCCGAGTCCTCCCTACGAGCAGTACTTC. Its translation: CASRKPSPPYEQYF.

The gene calls are TRBV6-5 and TRBJ1-1; the match to TRBD1 covers 9 bases. Germline CDR1 and CDR2: MNHEY and SVGAGI. The V and J ends lost 6 bases and 1 base, in that order; junction bases with no gene match: 3. The CDR3 covers 14 residues. CDR3 nucleotide sequence: TGTGCCAGCAGGGACAGGGGCACGAACACTGAAGCTTTCTTT. This encodes CASRDRGTNTEAFF.

The chain couples TRBV25-1 to TRBJ1-3; D gene ambiguous. V gave up 5 bases and J gave up 0 bases, with 11 bases separating them. This CDR3 has 15 residues. Germline CDR1 reads MGHDK; CDR2 reads SYGVNS. CDR3 in DNA: TGTGCCAGCAGTCCCGCCCGGAGCTCTGGAAACACCATATATTTT. Amino acids: CASSPARSSGNTIYF.